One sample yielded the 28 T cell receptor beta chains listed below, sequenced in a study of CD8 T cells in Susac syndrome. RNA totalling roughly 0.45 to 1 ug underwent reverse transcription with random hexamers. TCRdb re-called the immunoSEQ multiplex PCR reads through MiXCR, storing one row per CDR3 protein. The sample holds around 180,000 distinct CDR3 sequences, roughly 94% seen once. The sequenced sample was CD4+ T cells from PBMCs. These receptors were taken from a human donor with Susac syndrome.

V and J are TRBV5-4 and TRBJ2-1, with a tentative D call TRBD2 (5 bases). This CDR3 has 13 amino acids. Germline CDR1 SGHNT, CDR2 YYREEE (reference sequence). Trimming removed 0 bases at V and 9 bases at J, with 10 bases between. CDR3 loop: CASSLEGSGEQFF. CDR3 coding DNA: TGTGCCAGCAGCTTGGAAGGGAGTGGTGAGCAGTTCTTC.

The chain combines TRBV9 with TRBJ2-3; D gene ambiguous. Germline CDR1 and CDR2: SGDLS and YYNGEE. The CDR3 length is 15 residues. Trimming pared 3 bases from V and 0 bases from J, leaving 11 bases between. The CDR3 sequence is CASSALRGSTDTQYF. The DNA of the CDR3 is TGTGCCAGCAGCGCCCTTCGCGGTAGCACAGATACGCAGTATTTT.

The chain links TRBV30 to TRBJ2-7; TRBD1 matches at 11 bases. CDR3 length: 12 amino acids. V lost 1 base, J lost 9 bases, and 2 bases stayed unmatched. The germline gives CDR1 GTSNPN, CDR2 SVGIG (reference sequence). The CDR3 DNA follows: TGTGCCTGGAGTGGGACAGGGGGCGGGCAGTACTTC. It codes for CAWSGTGGGQYF.

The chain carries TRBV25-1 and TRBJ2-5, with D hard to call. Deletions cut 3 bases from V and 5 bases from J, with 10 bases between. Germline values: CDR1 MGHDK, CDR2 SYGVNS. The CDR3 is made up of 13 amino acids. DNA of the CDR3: TGTGCCAGCAGTGACCCGGGTTACGAGACCCAGTACTTC. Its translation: CASSDPGYETQYF.

The CDR3 protein is CATQLPGGPEAFF. The DNA of the CDR3 is TGTGCCACTCAGTTACCGGGGGGGCCTGAAGCTTTCTTT. The chain recombines TRBV6-5 with TRBJ1-1, with a weak D call TRBD1 (6 bases). This CDR3 contains 13 residues. The V and J ends lost 10 bases and 6 bases respectively, with 18 bases between them. Germline assignment: CDR1 MNHEY and CDR2 SVGAGI.

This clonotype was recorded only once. CDR3 in amino acids: CASSLEGRGPEKLFF. In DNA, the CDR3 is TGTGCCAGCAGCTTAGAGGGCAGGGGGCCTGAAAAACTGTTTTTT. The chain joins TRBV7-9 to TRBJ1-4; 8 bases agree with TRBD1. The CDR3 is 15 residues long. The germline V gene encodes CDR1 SEHNR and CDR2 FQNEAQ (reference sequence). Germline trimming cut 1 base from V and 7 bases from J; bases unmatched to any gene: 5.

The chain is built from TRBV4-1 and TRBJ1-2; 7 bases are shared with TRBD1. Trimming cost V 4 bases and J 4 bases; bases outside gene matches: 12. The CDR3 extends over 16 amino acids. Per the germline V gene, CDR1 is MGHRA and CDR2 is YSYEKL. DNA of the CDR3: TGCGCCAGCAGCCGACAGAAGGGGGCTTTAGGCTATGGCTACACCTTC. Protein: CASSRQKGALGYGYTF.

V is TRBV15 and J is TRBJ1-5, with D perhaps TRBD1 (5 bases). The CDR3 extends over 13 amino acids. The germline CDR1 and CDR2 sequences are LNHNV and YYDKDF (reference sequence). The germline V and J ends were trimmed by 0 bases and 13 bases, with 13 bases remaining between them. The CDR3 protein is CATSRDPRVAQHF. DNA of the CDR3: TGTGCCACCAGCAGAGATCCCAGGGTCGCTCAGCATTTT.

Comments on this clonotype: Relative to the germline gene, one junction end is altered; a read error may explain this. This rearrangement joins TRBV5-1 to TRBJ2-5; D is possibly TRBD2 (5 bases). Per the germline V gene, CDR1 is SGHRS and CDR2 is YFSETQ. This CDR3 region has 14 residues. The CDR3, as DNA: TGCACCAGCAGAGGGCTTGGCGGCCAAGAGACCCAGTACTTC. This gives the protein CTSRGLGGQETQYF. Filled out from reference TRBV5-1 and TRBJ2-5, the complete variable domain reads KAGVTQTPRYLIKTRGQQVTLSCSPISGHRSVSWYQQTPGQGLQFLFEYFSETQRNKGNFPGRFSGRQFSNSRSEMNVSTLELGDSALYLCTSRGLGGQETQYFGPGTRLLVL.

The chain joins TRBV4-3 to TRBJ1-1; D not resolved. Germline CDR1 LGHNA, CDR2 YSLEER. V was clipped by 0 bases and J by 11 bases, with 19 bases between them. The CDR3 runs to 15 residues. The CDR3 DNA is TGCGCCAGCAGCCAAGATCGTGCAGTTGGCCCATGGGCTTTCTTT. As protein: CASSQDRAVGPWAFF.

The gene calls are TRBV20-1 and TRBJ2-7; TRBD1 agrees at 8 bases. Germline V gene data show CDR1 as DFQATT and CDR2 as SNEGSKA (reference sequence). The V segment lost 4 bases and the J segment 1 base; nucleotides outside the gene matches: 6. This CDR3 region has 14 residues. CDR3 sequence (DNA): TGCAGTGCTAAAAGGACAGGGTATTCCTACGAGCAGTACTTC. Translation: CSAKRTGYSYEQYF.

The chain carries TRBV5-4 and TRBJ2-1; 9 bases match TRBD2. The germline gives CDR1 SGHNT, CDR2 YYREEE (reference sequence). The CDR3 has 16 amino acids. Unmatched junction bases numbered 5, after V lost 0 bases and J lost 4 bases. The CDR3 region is CASSLAGGGAYNEQFF. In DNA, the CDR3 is TGTGCCAGCAGCTTGGCTGGCGGGGGGGCTTACAATGAGCAGTTCTTC.

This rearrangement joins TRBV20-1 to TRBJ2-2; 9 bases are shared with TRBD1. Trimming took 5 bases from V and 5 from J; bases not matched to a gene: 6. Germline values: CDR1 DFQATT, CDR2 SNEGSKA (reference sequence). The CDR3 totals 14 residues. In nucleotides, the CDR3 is TGCAGTGCTCTGGACAGGGGAGGAACCGGGGAGCTGTTTTTT. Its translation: CSALDRGGTGELFF.

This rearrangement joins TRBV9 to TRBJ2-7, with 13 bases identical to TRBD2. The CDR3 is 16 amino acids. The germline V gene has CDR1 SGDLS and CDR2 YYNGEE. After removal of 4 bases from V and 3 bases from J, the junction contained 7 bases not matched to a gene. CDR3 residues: CASSPEGTSGVYEQYF. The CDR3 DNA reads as TGTGCCAGCAGCCCGGAGGGGACTAGCGGGGTCTACGAGCAGTACTTC.

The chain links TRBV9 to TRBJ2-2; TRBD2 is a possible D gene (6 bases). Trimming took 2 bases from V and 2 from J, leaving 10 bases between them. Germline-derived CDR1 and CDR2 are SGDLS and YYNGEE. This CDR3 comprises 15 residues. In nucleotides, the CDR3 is TGTGCCAGCAGCGTTCGGGACTTAAACACCGGGGAGCTGTTTTTT. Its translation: CASSVRDLNTGELFF.

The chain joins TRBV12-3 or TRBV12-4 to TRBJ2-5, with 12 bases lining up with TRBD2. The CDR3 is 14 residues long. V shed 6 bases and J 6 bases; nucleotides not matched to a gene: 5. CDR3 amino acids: CASSPSGGGKTQYF. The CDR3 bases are TGTGCCAGCAGCCCTAGCGGGGGGGGAAAGACCCAGTACTTC.

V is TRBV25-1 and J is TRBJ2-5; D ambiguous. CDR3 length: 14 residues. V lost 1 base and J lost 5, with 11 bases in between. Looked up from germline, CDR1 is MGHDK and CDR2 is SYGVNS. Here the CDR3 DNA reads TGTGCCAGCAGTGAATTGGACCAGGCGGAGACCCAGTACTTC. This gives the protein CASSELDQAETQYF.

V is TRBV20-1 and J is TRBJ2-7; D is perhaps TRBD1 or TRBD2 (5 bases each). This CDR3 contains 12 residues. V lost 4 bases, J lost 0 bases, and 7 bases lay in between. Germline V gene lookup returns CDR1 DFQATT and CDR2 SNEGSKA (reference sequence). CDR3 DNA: TGCAGTGCTACCGGGACCTCCTACGAGCAGTACTTC. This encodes CSATGTSYEQYF.

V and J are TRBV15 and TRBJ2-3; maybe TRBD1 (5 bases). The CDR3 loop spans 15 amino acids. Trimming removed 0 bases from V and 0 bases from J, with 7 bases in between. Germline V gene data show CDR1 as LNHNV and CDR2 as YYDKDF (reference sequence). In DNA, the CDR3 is TGTGCCACCAGCAGAGATGGGGCTAGCACAGATACGCAGTATTTT. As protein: CATSRDGASTDTQYF.

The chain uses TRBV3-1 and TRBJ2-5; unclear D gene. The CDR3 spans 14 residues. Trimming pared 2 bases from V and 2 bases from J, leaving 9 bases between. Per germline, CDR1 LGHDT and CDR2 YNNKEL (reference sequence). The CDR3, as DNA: TGTGCCAGCAGCCAATCATGGGCACAAGAGACCCAGTACTTC. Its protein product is CASSQSWAQETQYF.

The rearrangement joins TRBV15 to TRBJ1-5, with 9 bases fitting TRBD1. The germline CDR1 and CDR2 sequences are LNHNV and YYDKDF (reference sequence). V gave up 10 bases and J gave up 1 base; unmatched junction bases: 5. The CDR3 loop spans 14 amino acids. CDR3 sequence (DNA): TGTGCCATCCAGACAGGGGGGAGCAATCAGCCCCAGCATTTT. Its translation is CAIQTGGSNQPQHF.

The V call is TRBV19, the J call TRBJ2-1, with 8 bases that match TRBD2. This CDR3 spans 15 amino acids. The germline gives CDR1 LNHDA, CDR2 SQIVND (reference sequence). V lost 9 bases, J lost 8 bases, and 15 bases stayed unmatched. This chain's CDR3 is CASTFVRGGLDEQFF. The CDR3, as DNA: TGTGCCAGCACCTTTGTTCGGGGGGGCCTCGATGAGCAGTTCTTC.

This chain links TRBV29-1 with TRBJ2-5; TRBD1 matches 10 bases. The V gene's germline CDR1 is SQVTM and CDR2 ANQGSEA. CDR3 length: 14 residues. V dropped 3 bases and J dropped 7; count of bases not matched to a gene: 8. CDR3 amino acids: CSVESGTGDRTQYF. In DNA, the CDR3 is TGCAGCGTTGAGTCCGGGACAGGGGATCGGACCCAGTACTTC.

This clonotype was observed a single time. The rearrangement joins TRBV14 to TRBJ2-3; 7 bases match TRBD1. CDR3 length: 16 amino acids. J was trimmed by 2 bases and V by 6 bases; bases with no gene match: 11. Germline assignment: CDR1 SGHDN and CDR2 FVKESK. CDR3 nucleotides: TGTGCCAGCAGTCCGTTCCGGGACAGCTACACAGATACGCAGTATTTT. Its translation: CASSPFRDSYTDTQYF.

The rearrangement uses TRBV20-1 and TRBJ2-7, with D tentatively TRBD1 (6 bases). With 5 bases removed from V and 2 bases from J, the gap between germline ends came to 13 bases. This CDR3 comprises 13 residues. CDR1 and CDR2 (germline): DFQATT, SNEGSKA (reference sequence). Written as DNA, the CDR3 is TGCAGTGCTTCAGGGGACACCCCCTACGAGCAGTACTTC. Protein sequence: CSASGDTPYEQYF.

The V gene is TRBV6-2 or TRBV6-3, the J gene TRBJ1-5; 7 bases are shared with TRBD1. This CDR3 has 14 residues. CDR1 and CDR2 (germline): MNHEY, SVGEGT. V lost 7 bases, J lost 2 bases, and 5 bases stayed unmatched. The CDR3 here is CASTYDRGNQPQHF. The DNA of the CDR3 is TGTGCCAGCACCTACGACAGGGGCAATCAGCCCCAGCATTTT.

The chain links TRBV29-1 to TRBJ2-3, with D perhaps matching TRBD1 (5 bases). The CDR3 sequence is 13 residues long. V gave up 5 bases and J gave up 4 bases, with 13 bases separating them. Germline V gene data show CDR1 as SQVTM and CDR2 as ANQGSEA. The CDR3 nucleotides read TGCAGCGTTCTGACGCAAGGGGCAGATACGCAGTATTTT. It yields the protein CSVLTQGADTQYF.

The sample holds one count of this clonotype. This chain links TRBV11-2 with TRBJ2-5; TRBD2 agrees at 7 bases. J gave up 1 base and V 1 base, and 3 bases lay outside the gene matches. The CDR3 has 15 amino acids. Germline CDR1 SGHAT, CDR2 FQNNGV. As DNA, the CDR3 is TGTGCCAGCAGCTTAGGGCTAGCGGTCCAAGAGACCCAGTACTTC. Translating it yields CASSLGLAVQETQYF.